The source of this T cell receptor beta chain is a study of molecular identifiers for immune sequencing clone quantification. Study details: In replicates, RNA from about 20,000 or 100,000 naive CD8 cells was split five ways, four sequenced.

The V gene's germline CDR1 is SGHDN and CDR2 FVKESK. The CDR3 loop spans 13 amino acids. Methods described previously were used for bulk TCR libraries, and listed TCR primers were applied. TCRdb processed the PCR reads anew with MiXCR; each CDR3 protein has one entry. The sample yields about 500,000 distinct CDR3 sequences, around 25% seen once. As concerns this clonotype: One end of the junction varies from germline; a read error may be responsible.

V usage is TRBV14 and J usage is TRBJ1-1; 7 bases are a match to TRBD1. Sequencing used naive CD8+ T cells from blood, with Jurkat cell RNA spiked in. Described subset: FACS-sorted CD8+CD4-CCR7+CD45RA+ naive T cells. The TCR comes from a human donor in good health. Some libraries in this study had Jurkat cell RNA spiked in. The chain's CDR3 is CACSPGQFPEAFF. Written as DNA, the CDR3 is TGTGCCTGCAGCCCGGGACAGTTCCCTGAAGCTTTCTTT.